This entry concerns a single TCR beta chain. Its target is not known. The CDR3 has 15 amino acids. This sample stems from a study of T cell responses to AZD1222 COVID-19 vaccine. General study results and limits: It was only six AZD1222 recipients who were seropositive at baseline.

TCRdb's copy holds only in-frame clones and misses some; the assay was immunoSEQ multiplex PCR. The sample has 90,000 to 120,000 clones; roughly 90% are singletons. The sequencing here drew on peripheral blood, taken on day 0 of AZD1222 vaccination. The gene calls are TRBV21-1 and TRBJ2-4; the D call of TRBD2 is as the table states it, not checked on the DNA. TRBV21-1 represents a pseudogene. The sequence was collected from an adult in good health. CDR3 region: CASSRYSGRLNIQYF. The CDR3 DNA follows: TGTGCCAGCAGCAGATATAGCGGGAGGTTAAACATTCAGTACTTC.